The rows below give T cell receptor beta chains drawn from one sample of a study of T cell repertoires in cytomegalovirus infection. One entry per CDR3 protein, called by TCRdb with MiXCR from the reads. There are roughly 800,000 distinct CDR3 sequences in the sample; almost 30% occur only once, and around 13% lies in the top ten. Which antigens these TCRs recognize remains unknown. The sequenced sample was cultured CD8+ T cells from PBMCs, obtained from culture after CMV antigen stimulation. These receptors were obtained from a human donor in good health (CMV status not recorded). Some clones in this sample may be carry-over from other donors' samples. Both conserved end residues are part of each CDR3. Fields, in order: clone size, D gene, V gene, J gene, CDR3 length, CDR3 DNA, CDR3 protein. D genes are given only for firm matches. The size entry is marked missing in some rows and otherwise reads once, few, many or a size class.

size: many
D: .
V: TRBV7-9
J: TRBJ1-5
length: 12
DNA: TGTGCCAGCAGCCCAGACGATCAGCCCCAGCATTTT
CDR3: CASSPDDQPQHF

size: .
D: TRBD1
V: TRBV6-6
J: TRBJ1-1
length: 13
DNA: TGTGCCAGCACAGGGACAGTGAACACTGAAGCTTTCTTT
CDR3: CASTGTVNTEAFF

size: .
D: TRBD1
V: TRBV2
J: TRBJ1-3
length: 15
DNA: TGTGCCAGCAGTGAGCGACAGGGGCCTGGAAACACCATATATTTT
CDR3: CASSERQGPGNTIYF

size: .
D: .
V: TRBV4-3
J: TRBJ2-1
length: 18
DNA: TGCGCCAGCAGCCAAGATCCAGCCGGGGCCCCTCTGGGATACGAGCAGTTCTTC
CDR3: CASSQDPAGAPLGYEQFF

size: few
D: .
V: TRBV15
J: TRBJ2-7
length: 11
DNA: TGTGCCACCAGCAGAGATTTCGAGCAGTACTTC
CDR3: CATSRDFEQYF

size: .
D: TRBD2
V: TRBV7-8
J: TRBJ2-2
length: 17
DNA: TGTGCCAGCAGCTCCCCAGATCGACTAGCGGACACCGGGAAGCTGTTTTTT
CDR3: CASSSPDRLADTGKLFF

size: .
D: TRBD1
V: TRBV10-3
J: TRBJ2-7
length: 15
DNA: TGTGCCATCAGTGACCCCGGGACAGGGTCCTACGAGCAGTACTTC
CDR3: CAISDPGTGSYEQYF

size: few
D: .
V: TRBV4-2
J: TRBJ1-5
length: 12
DNA: TGTGCCAGCAGCCAAGACGGTCAGCCCCAGCATTTT
CDR3: CASSQDGQPQHF

size: .
D: .
V: TRBV6-2/TRBV6-3
J: TRBJ2-6
length: 18
DNA: TGTGCCAGCAGTACCTGGACACCTCCATTCTCTGGGGCCAACGTCCTGACTTTC
CDR3: CASSTWTPPFSGANVLTF

size: many
D: .
V: TRBV7-8
J: TRBJ2-6
length: 18
DNA: TGTGCCAGCAGCTTAGCGCTAGGCAGGAGCTCTGGGGCCAACGTCCTGACTTTC
CDR3: CASSLALGRSSGANVLTF

size: .
D: .
V: TRBV4-1
J: TRBJ1-1
length: 15
DNA: TGCGCCAGCAGCCCGGCGGGGGATTGGTACACTGAAGCTTTCTTT
CDR3: CASSPAGDWYTEAFF

size: few
D: TRBD1
V: TRBV7-6
J: TRBJ1-5
length: 18
DNA: TGTGCCAGCAGCTTAGCGGGATATGGACAGGGGGTGAATCAGCCCCAGCATTTT
CDR3: CASSLAGYGQGVNQPQHF

size: few
D: .
V: TRBV6-5
J: TRBJ2-7
length: 15
DNA: TGTGCCAGCAGGATGGAATACAGGGGAGGCGACGAGCAGTACTTC
CDR3: CASRMEYRGGDEQYF

size: .
D: .
V: TRBV15
J: TRBJ1-5
length: 15
DNA: TGTGCCACCAGCAGAGATCGCGGGGCAATCAAGCCCCAGCATTTT
CDR3: CATSRDRGAIKPQHF

size: few
D: TRBD1
V: TRBV4-1
J: TRBJ1-2
length: 16
DNA: TGCGCCAGCAGCCAAGAACGGGGACAGGGCGGCTATGGCTACACCTTC
CDR3: CASSQERGQGGYGYTF

size: .
D: TRBD1
V: TRBV12-3/TRBV12-4
J: TRBJ1-3
length: 14
DNA: TGTGCCAGTATACGGGACAGCTCTGGAAACACCATATATTTT
CDR3: CASIRDSSGNTIYF

size: .
D: .
V: TRBV6-1
J: TRBJ1-4
length: 15
DNA: TGTGCCAGCAGTGAAAGGGGTCCAAATGGGGAAAAACTGTTTTTT
CDR3: CASSERGPNGEKLFF

size: .
D: .
V: TRBV23-1
J: TRBJ2-1
length: 15
DNA: TGCGCCAGCAGCCACCGTGGGTACGACTACAATGAGCAGTTCTTC
CDR3: CASSHRGYDYNEQFF

size: few
D: .
V: TRBV10-2
J: TRBJ2-3
length: 14
DNA: TGCGCCAGCAGTGAGTCGGCCCGGGGCGATACGCAGTATTTT
CDR3: CASSESARGDTQYF

size: .
D: TRBD2
V: TRBV28
J: TRBJ2-1
length: 16
DNA: TGTGCCAGCAGTTTAAGTGGACTAGCGGCTTACAATGAGCAGTTCTTC
CDR3: CASSLSGLAAYNEQFF

size: few
D: .
V: TRBV12-5
J: TRBJ2-3
length: 15
DNA: TGTGCTAGTGCAGTGGGGCCCCCGGGGACAGATACGCAGTATTTT
CDR3: CASAVGPPGTDTQYF

size: once
D: TRBD1
V: TRBV7-9
J: TRBJ1-2
length: 14
DNA: TGTGCCAGCAGCGGAGGACAGGCCAGGGAGGGCTACACCTTC
CDR3: CASSGGQAREGYTF

size: few
D: .
V: TRBV7-8
J: TRBJ1-2
length: 12
DNA: TGTGCCAGCAGCTTAGCCATATATGGCTACACCTTC
CDR3: CASSLAIYGYTF

size: many
D: .
V: TRBV28
J: TRBJ2-2
length: 14
DNA: TGTGCCAGCAGTCGAGCAGGGTACACCGGGGAGCTGTTTTTT
CDR3: CASSRAGYTGELFF

size: few
D: TRBD1
V: TRBV27
J: TRBJ1-6
length: 16
DNA: TGTGCCAGCACCCACCGGGGGACAGGGAAGAATTCACCCCTCCACTTT
CDR3: CASTHRGTGKNSPLHF

size: .
D: .
V: TRBV25-1
J: TRBJ2-5
length: 15
DNA: TGTGCCAGCAGTGAATGGGTCAGCGAGAAAGAGACCCAGTACTTC
CDR3: CASSEWVSEKETQYF

size: .
D: .
V: TRBV3-1
J: TRBJ2-7
length: 14
DNA: TGTGCCAGCAGCCAAGGAGCAGGAGAGTACGAGCAGTACTTC
CDR3: CASSQGAGEYEQYF

size: few
D: TRBD1
V: TRBV4-3
J: TRBJ2-1
length: 15
DNA: TGCGCCAGCAGCCAAGAGGGACAGGGTGGCAATGAGCAGTTCTTC
CDR3: CASSQEGQGGNEQFF